The entry below gives a single T cell receptor beta chain sequence along with its context. V gave up 4 bases and J gave up 6 bases; unmatched junction bases: 7. This CDR3 has 15 residues. Per the germline V gene, CDR1 is MNHEY and CDR2 is SVGEGT. This record belongs to a study of blood T cell repertoires in COVID-19. Across the study: Samples came from the United States, Italy and Spain, spanning acute and convalescent COVID-19. T cells, B-cell-depleted T cells, or PBMCs supplied cDNA or gDNA.

Authors' analysis steps: Reference gene primer amplification in the assay estimated nucleated cell counts. Profiled with immunoSEQ multiplex PCR; TCRdb holds only in-frame clones, not every one. Clonal size and the V and J genes are those of that table, whereas D and trimming came from the DNA. The repertoire consists of around 250,000 clones, with around 87% occurring once and the leading ten covering 6% to 9%. The sample was peripheral blood. This chain joins TRBV6-2 or TRBV6-3 and TRBJ2-3; 10 bases map to TRBD2. The TCR sequence derives from a woman aged 70-85 years with active or convalescent COVID-19. As DNA, the CDR3 is TGTGCCAGCAGTTTCGGTAGCGGGGGGATGGATACGCAGTATTTT. Amino acids: CASSFGSGGMDTQYF.